Shown below are 18 T cell receptor beta chains from a single sample sequenced in a study of T cell repertoires in ileal Crohn's disease. The data were produced by immunoSEQ multiplex PCR, yet TCRdb's version contains in-frame clones alone and is incomplete. The sample includes 9,600 or so clones, over 60% of them seen just once. The sequencing sample was made of ileal tissue. Source of these receptors: an adult with Crohn's disease.

The chain is built from TRBV28 and TRBJ1-1, with D possibly being TRBD1 (6 bases). This CDR3 region has 15 residues. CDR1 is MDHEN, CDR2 SYDVKM, per germline. With 6 bases removed from V and 0 bases from J, the gap between germline ends came to 14 bases. CDR3 loop: CASRRGRRMNTEAFF. CDR3 bases: TGTGCCAGCAGGCGGGGGCGAAGGATGAACACTGAAGCTTTCTTT.

The chain couples TRBV15 to TRBJ1-3; a weak D match, TRBD1 (6 bases). This CDR3 contains 15 residues. CDR1 LNHNV and CDR2 YYDKDF come from the germline V gene (reference sequence). Trimming cost V 0 bases and J 4 bases, with 10 bases left between them. The DNA of the CDR3 is TGTGCCACCAGCAGAGATTACAGGGACGGAAACACCATATATTTT. It yields the protein CATSRDYRDGNTIYF.

CDR3 coding DNA: TGTGCCAGCAGGTCCCGGGGGGGAGGGGGGTACGAGCAGTACTTC. This sequence encodes CASRSRGGGGYEQYF. The chain couples TRBV28 to TRBJ2-7; 8 bases map to TRBD2. There are 15 residues in the CDR3. The germline gives CDR1 MDHEN, CDR2 SYDVKM. V shed 6 bases and J 4 bases; nucleotides not matched to a gene: 11.

The gene calls are TRBV6-6 and TRBJ1-2, with TRBD1 matching over 8 bases. Germline CDR1 reads MNHNY; CDR2 reads SVGAGI (reference sequence). The CDR3 covers 15 residues. With V trimmed by 6 bases and J by 7 bases, 13 bases remained unmatched. CDR3 residues: CASRGVQGESVGYTF. CDR3 in DNA: TGTGCCAGCAGAGGGGTACAGGGGGAATCGGTTGGCTACACCTTC.

As for this clone: This probably arose from a read error, given a far larger clone one base away. Within the sample, other DNA sequences also encode this same CDR3. The J gene is TRBJ2-1, the V gene TRBV5-4; 15 bases line up with TRBD2. V lost 3 bases to trimming and J lost 3 bases; unmatched junction nucleotides: 7. CDR3 length: 18 residues. CDR1 and CDR2 (germline): SGHNT, YYREEE (reference sequence). CDR3 amino acids: CASSSPGLAGGLYNEQFF. DNA of the CDR3: TGTGCCAGCAGCTCCCCAGGACTAGCGGGGGGGCTCTACAATGAGCAGTTCTTC.

The rearrangement joins TRBV7-2 to TRBJ1-2; D is perhaps TRBD1 (5 bases). V lost 5 bases, J lost 2 bases, and 12 bases lay in between. The CDR3 runs to 14 residues. The germline CDR1 and CDR2 sequences are SGHTA and FQGNSA. CDR3 bases: TGTGCCAGCAGCGTCCGCCGGGGGAACTATGGCTACACCTTC. As protein: CASSVRRGNYGYTF.

The chain has TRBV25-1 and TRBJ1-1; the D is unclear. Germline CDR1 and CDR2: MGHDK and SYGVNS. Trimming removed 1 base at V and 6 bases at J, with 12 bases between. This CDR3 comprises 14 residues. CDR3 nucleotides: TGTGCCAGCAGTGAATCTGCCATTAGCTCTGAAGCTTTCTTT. This sequence encodes CASSESAISSEAFF.

The genes are TRBV5-1 and TRBJ1-1; the D gene is possibly TRBD1 (5 bases). With 2 bases removed from V and 6 bases from J, the gap between germline ends came to 20 bases. CDR1 is SGHRS, CDR2 YFSETQ, per germline. The CDR3 contains 16 residues. This CDR3 reads CASSFGGIQGGPEAFF. Written as DNA, the CDR3 is TGCGCCAGCAGCTTTGGGGGAATCCAGGGAGGCCCTGAAGCTTTCTTT.

V gene TRBV28 combines with J gene TRBJ2-5; perhaps TRBD2 as D (5 bases). This CDR3 spans 13 amino acids. Germline V gene lookup returns CDR1 MDHEN and CDR2 SYDVKM. V lost 6 bases and J 4 bases, leaving 12 bases between the germline ends. Written as DNA, the CDR3 is TGTGCCAGCAGCCTTGAGCGGCCAGAGACCCAGTACTTC. It is translated as CASSLERPETQYF. The full variable domain, completed using reference TRBV28 and TRBJ2-5, is DVKVTQSSRYLVKRTGEKVFLECVQDMDHENMFWYRQDPGLGLRLIYFSYDVKMKEKGDIPEGYSVSREKKERFSLILESASTNQTSMYLCASSLERPETQYFGPGTRLLVL.

This chain uses TRBV5-4 with TRBJ1-1; D remains ambiguous. The germline V and J ends were trimmed by 0 bases and 4 bases, with 10 bases remaining between them. Per the germline V gene, CDR1 is SGHNT and CDR2 is YYREEE (reference sequence). This CDR3 spans 14 amino acids. In DNA form, the CDR3 reads TGTGCCAGCAGCTTGGCGGCGGGTAGCACTGAAGCTTTCTTT. Translating it yields CASSLAAGSTEAFF.

V and J are TRBV11-2 and TRBJ1-3; 8 positions agree with TRBD1. Trimming cost V 4 bases and J 0 bases; bases outside gene matches: 11. The CDR3 is made up of 18 amino acids. From germline, CDR1 is SGHAT and CDR2 FQNNGV. CDR3 residues: CASSSRGDRPRSGNTIYF. The CDR3 bases are TGTGCCAGCAGCTCCCGGGGGGACAGGCCTCGCTCTGGAAACACCATATATTTT.

The chain employs TRBV6-6 and TRBJ2-5; the D gene is possibly TRBD1 (5 bases). Trimming took off 10 bases at V and 1 base at J, with 13 bases between the two ends. CDR3 length: 13 residues. Looked up from germline, CDR1 is MNHNY and CDR2 is SVGAGI (reference sequence). The CDR3, as DNA: TGTGCCACCGCTAGGGGTGGCCAAGAGACCCAGTACTTC. Translation gives CATARGGQETQYF.

The chain has TRBV9 and TRBJ2-5, with TRBD2 identical over 12 bases. The V and J ends lost 0 bases and 5 bases, in that order; junction bases with no gene match: 2. CDR3 length equals 15 residues. CDR1 and CDR2 from the germline V gene are SGDLS and YYNGEE. The DNA for the CDR3 is TGTGCCAGCAGCGTAGGGACTAGCGGGGTGGAGACCCAGTACTTC. Translating it yields CASSVGTSGVETQYF.

Turning to this clone: Other nucleotide sequences from this sample produce the same CDR3. The chain recombines TRBV30 with TRBJ2-1, with D possibly TRBD2 on 6 matching bases. The CDR3 length is 13 residues. V was clipped by 4 bases and J by 7 bases, with 14 bases between them. From germline, CDR1 is GTSNPN and CDR2 SVGIG (reference sequence). DNA of the CDR3: TGTGCCTGGACCCGGGACTCTGGGAATGAGCAGTTCTTC. Amino acids: CAWTRDSGNEQFF.

In its sample, this clone was seen once. The genes are TRBV18 and TRBJ2-3, with TRBD1 matching over 8 bases. Looked up from germline, CDR1 is KGHSH and CDR2 is LQKENI. The V gene end was trimmed by 6 bases and the J gene end by 1 base; junction bases not matched to a gene: 3. This CDR3 spans 14 amino acids. CDR3 sequence: CASSRGQGTDTQYF. The DNA for the CDR3 is TGTGCCAGCTCCCGGGGACAGGGCACAGATACGCAGTATTTT.

V is TRBV30 and J is TRBJ1-5; 7 positions match TRBD1. The junction had 11 bases not matched to a gene; V was cut back by 2 bases and J by 10 bases. There are 14 residues in the CDR3. CDR1 is GTSNPN and CDR2 is SVGIG in the germline V gene (reference sequence). CDR3 region: CAWSFQTGQGPQHF. The CDR3 bases are TGTGCCTGGAGTTTTCAGACAGGGCAAGGCCCCCAGCATTTT.

The V and J genes are TRBV7-2 and TRBJ2-7; 7 bases agree with TRBD2. Looked up from germline, CDR1 is SGHTA and CDR2 is FQGNSA. Trimming took 1 base from V and 5 from J; bases not matched to a gene: 8. The CDR3 runs 15 residues. The CDR3 sequence: CASSLVPAGFNEQYF. The CDR3 nucleotides read TGTGCCAGCAGCTTAGTCCCAGCGGGATTTAACGAGCAGTACTTC.

CDR3 in DNA: TGTGCCACCAGCAGGGGGCTTACCGGGGAGCTGTTTTTT. Protein sequence: CATSRGLTGELFF. The V gene is TRBV15, the J gene TRBJ2-2; D perhaps matches TRBD1 (5 bases). CDR1 and CDR2 (germline): LNHNV, YYDKDF (reference sequence). The CDR3 runs to 13 residues. V lost 3 bases and J 5 bases, leaving 7 bases between the germline ends.